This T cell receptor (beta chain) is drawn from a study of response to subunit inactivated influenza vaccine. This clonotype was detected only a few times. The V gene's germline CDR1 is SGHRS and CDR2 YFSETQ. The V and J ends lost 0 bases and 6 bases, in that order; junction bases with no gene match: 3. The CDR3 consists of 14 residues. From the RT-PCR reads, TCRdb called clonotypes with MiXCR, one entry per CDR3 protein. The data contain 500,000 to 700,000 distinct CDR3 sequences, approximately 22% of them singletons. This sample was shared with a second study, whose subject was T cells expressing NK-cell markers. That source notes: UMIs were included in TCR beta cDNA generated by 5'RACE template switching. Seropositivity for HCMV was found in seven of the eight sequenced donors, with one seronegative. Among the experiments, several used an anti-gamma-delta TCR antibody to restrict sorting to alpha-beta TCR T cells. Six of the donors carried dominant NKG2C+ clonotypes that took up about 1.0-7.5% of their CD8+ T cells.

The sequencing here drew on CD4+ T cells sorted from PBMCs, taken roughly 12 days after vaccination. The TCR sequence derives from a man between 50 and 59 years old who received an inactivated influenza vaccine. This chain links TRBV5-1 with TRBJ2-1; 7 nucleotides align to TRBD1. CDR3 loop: CASSLAPGGNEQFF. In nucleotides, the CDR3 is TGCGCCAGCAGCTTGGCCCCAGGGGGCAATGAGCAGTTCTTC.